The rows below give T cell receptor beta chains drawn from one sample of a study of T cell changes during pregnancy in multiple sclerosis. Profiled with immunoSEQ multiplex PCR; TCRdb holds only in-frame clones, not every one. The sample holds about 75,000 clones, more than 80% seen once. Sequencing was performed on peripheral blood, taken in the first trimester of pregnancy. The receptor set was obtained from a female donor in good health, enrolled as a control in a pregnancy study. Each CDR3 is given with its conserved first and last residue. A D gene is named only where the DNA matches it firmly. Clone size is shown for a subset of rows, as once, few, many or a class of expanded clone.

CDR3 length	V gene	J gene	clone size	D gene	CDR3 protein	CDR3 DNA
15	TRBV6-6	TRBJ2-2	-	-	CASSFPREVTGELFF	TGTGCCAGCAGTTTCCCCAGGGAGGTCACCGGGGAGCTGTTTTTT
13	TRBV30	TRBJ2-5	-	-	CAWSAGGQETQYF	TGTGCCTGGAGTGCCGGGGGCCAAGAGACCCAGTACTTC
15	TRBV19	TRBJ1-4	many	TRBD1	CASSIPGQGGEKLFF	TGTGCCAGTAGTATACCGGGACAGGGTGGTGAAAAACTGTTTTTT
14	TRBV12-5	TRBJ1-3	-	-	CASGSTGSGNTIYF	TGTGCTAGTGGTAGCACAGGTAGTGGAAACACCATATATTTT
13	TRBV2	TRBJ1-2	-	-	CASSEALQYGYTF	TGTGCCAGCAGTGAAGCGCTCCAGTATGGCTACACCTTC
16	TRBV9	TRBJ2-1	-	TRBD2	CASSVRILAGGGEQFF	TGTGCCAGCAGCGTAAGGATATTAGCGGGAGGGGGAGAGCAGTTCTTC
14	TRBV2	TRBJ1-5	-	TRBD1	CASGGQGGREPQHF	TGTGCCAGCGGGGGACAGGGGGGGAGGGAGCCCCAGCATTTT
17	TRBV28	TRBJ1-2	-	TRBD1	CASTLLTGAPSNYGYTF	TGTGCCAGCACCTTACTAACAGGGGCACCCTCCAACTATGGCTACACCTTC
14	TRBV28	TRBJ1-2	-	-	CASSFGATYYGYTF	TGTGCCAGCAGTTTTGGAGCAACTTACTATGGCTACACCTTC
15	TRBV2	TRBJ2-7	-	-	CAGKPRDTSSYEQYF	TGTGCCGGTAAACCCCGGGACACAAGCTCCTACGAGCAGTACTTC
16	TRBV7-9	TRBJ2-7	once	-	CASSHRGQGIHYEQYF	TGTGCCAGCAGTCATCGTGGGCAGGGAATACACTACGAGCAGTACTTC
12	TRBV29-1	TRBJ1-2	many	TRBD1	CSVQGLRGGYTF	TGCAGCGTACAGGGGCTGCGGGGCGGCTACACCTTC
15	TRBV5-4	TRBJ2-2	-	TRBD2	CASSLSGSFAGELFF	TGTGCCAGCAGCTTGAGCGGGAGCTTCGCCGGGGAGCTGTTTTTT
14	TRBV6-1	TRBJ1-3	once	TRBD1	CATTDTDRGNTIYF	TGTGCCACCACCGACACGGACAGGGGAAACACCATATATTTT
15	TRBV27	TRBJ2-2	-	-	CASSLRTAYTGELFF	TGTGCCAGCAGTTTGAGGACAGCGTACACCGGGGAGCTGTTTTTT
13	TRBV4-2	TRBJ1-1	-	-	CASSQATGTEAFF	TGTGCCAGCAGCCAAGCTACCGGCACTGAAGCTTTCTTT
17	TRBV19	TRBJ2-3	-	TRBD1	CASSWGTGGNSGDTQYF	TGTGCCAGTAGTTGGGGGACAGGGGGCAATTCGGGGGATACGCAGTATTTT
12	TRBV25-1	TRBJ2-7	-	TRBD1	CASRGQPYEQYF	TGTGCCAGCAGGGGACAGCCCTACGAGCAGTACTTC
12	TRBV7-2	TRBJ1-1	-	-	CASSLVGSEAFF	TGTGCCAGCAGCTTAGTTGGCTCTGAAGCTTTCTTT
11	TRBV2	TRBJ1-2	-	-	CGEGTGYGYTF	TGTGGGGAGGGGACCGGATATGGCTACACCTTC
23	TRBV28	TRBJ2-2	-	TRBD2	CASRAGATLRDSGRAPNTGELFF	TGTGCCAGCAGAGCAGGGGCCACCCTCCGCGATAGCGGGAGGGCCCCGAACACCGGGGAGCTGTTTTTT
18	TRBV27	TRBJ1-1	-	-	CASSFSRAPDSMNTEAFF	TGTGCCAGCAGTTTTTCCAGGGCACCTGATAGCATGAACACTGAAGCTTTCTTT
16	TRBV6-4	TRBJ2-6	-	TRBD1	CASTLTGGAGANVLTF	TGTGCCAGCACCCTGACAGGGGGCGCTGGGGCCAACGTCCTGACTTTC
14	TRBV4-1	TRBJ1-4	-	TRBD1	CASSQGTGDEKLFF	TGCGCCAGCAGCCAGGGGACAGGGGATGAAAAACTGTTTTTT
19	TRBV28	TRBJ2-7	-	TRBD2	CASSLWVWASGRGWYEQYF	TGTGCCAGCAGTTTATGGGTGTGGGCTAGCGGGAGAGGCTGGTACGAGCAGTACTTC
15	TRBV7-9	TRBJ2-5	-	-	CASSSLENSQETQYF	TGTGCCAGCAGCTCACTGGAGAATTCCCAAGAGACCCAGTACTTC
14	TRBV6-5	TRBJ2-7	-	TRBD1	CASSTDRAIGEQYF	TGTGCCAGCAGTACGGACAGGGCAATTGGCGAGCAGTACTTC
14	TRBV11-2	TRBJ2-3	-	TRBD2	CASSFSGSSDTQYF	TGTGCCAGCAGCTTTAGCGGGAGTTCCGATACGCAGTATTTT
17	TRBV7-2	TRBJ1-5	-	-	CASSLASQGISNQPQHF	TGTGCCAGCAGCTTAGCTTCCCAGGGGATAAGCAATCAGCCCCAGCATTTT
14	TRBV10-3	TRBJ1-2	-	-	CAIKQGLLDYGYTF	TGTGCCATCAAGCAGGGCCTACTTGATTATGGCTACACCTTC
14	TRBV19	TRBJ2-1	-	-	CASSRGTLYNEQFF	TGTGCCAGTAGTCGCGGGACTCTCTACAATGAGCAGTTCTTC
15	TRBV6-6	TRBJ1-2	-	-	CASSYGTGRNYGYTF	TGTGCCAGCAGTTACGGAACAGGCCGGAACTATGGCTACACCTTC
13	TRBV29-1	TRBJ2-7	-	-	CSVGRTNPYEQYF	TGCAGCGTTGGCAGGACAAATCCCTACGAGCAGTACTTC
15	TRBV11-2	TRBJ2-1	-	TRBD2	CASSLAGGGYNEQFF	TGTGCCAGCAGCTTAGCGGGAGGAGGGTACAATGAGCAGTTCTTC
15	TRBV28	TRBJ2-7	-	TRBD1	CASSLRGQGENEQYF	TGTGCCAGCAGTTTACGGGGACAGGGGGAGAACGAGCAGTACTTC
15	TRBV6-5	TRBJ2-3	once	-	CASSFLRGTSDTQYF	TGTGCCAGCAGTTTCCTCCGCGGGACCTCAGATACGCAGTATTTT
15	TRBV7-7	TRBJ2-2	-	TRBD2	CASSPSGGNTGELFF	TGTGCCAGCAGCCCTAGCGGGGGGAACACCGGGGAGCTGTTTTTT
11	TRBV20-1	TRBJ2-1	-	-	CSAREYSEQFF	TGCAGTGCTAGAGAATACAGTGAGCAGTTCTTC
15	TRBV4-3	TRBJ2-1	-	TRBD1	CASSQQGTGGNEQFF	TGCGCCAGCAGCCAACAAGGGACAGGGGGCAATGAGCAGTTCTTC
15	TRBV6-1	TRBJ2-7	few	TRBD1	CASSEAGTGGYEQYF	TGTGCCAGCAGTGAAGCCGGGACAGGGGGCTACGAGCAGTACTTC
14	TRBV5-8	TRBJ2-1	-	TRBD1	CASSIVTGGNEQFF	TGTGCCAGCAGCATCGTGACAGGGGGCAATGAGCAGTTCTTC
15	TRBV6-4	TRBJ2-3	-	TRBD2	CASSDTGGSTDTQYF	TGTGCCAGCAGTGACACGGGGGGGAGCACAGATACGCAGTATTTT
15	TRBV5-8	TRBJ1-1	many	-	CASSLGTSGDTEAFF	TGTGCCAGCAGCTTGGGGACCTCCGGGGACACTGAAGCTTTCTTT
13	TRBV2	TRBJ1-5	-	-	CASKLQGNQPQHF	TGTGCCAGCAAGCTACAGGGTAATCAGCCCCAGCATTTT
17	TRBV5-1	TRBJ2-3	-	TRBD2	CASSLGLAGGRTDTQYF	TGCGCCAGCAGCTTGGGCTTGGCGGGGGGGAGGACAGATACGCAGTATTTT
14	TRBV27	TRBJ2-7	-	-	CASSFFAEDYEQYF	TGTGCCAGCAGTTTTTTCGCGGAAGACTACGAGCAGTACTTC
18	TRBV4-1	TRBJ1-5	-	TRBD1	CASSQRDRGQLGNQPQHF	TGCGCCAGCAGCCAACGGGACAGGGGGCAACTTGGCAATCAGCCCCAGCATTTT
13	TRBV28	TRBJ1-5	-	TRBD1	CASSLTGNQPQHF	TGTGCCAGCAGTTTGACAGGGAATCAGCCCCAGCATTTT
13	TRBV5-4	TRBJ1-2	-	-	CASSLDRSYGYTF	TGTGCCAGCAGCTTGGACAGGAGCTATGGCTACACCTTC